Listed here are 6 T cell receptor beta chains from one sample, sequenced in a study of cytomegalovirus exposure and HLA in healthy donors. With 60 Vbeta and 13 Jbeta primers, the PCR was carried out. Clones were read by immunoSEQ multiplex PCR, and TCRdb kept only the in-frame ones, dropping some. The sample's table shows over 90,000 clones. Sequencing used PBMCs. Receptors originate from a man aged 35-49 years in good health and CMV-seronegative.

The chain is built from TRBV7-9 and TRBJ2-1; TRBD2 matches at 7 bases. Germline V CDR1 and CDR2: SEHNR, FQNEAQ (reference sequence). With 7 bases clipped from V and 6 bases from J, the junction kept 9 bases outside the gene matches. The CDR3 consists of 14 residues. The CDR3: CASTGRESGNEQFF. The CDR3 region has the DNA TGTGCCAGCACGGGGCGGGAGTCGGGCAATGAGCAGTTCTTC.

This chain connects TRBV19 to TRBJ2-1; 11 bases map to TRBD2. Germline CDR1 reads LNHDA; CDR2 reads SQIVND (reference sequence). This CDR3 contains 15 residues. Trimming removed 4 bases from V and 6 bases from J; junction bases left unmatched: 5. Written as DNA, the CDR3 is TGTGCCAGTAGTACGGGACTAGCGGACCTCAATGAGCAGTTCTTC. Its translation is CASSTGLADLNEQFF.

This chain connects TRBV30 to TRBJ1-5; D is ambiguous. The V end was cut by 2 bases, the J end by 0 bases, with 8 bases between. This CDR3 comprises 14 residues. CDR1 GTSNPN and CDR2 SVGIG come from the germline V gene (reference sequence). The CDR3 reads CAWSKEASNQPQHF. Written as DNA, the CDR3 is TGTGCCTGGAGTAAAGAAGCTAGCAATCAGCCCCAGCATTTT.

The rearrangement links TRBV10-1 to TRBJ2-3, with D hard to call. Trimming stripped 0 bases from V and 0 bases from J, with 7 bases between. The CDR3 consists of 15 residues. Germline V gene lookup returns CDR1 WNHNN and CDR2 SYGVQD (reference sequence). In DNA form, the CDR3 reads TGCGCCAGCAGTGAGTCGACTCGAAGCACAGATACGCAGTATTTT. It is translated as CASSESTRSTDTQYF.

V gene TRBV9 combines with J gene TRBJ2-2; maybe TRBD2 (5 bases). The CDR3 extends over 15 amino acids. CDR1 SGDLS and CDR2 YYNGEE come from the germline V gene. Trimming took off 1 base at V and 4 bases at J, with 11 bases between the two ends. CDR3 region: CASSVLSAGTGELFF. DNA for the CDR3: TGTGCCAGCAGCGTACTTAGCGCGGGCACCGGGGAGCTGTTTTTT.

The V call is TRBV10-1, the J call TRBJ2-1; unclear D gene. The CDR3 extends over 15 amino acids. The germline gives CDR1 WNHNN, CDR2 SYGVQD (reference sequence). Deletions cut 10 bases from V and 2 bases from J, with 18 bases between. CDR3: CATSSSAKPYNEQFF. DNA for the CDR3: TGCGCCACTTCGTCAAGCGCGAAACCCTACAATGAGCAGTTCTTC.